This T cell receptor beta chain was captured in a study of shared clonotypes between healthy human individuals. Across the whole study: The study enrolled a couple of women and three men aged 18 to 49.

Unmatched junction bases numbered 10, after V lost 5 bases and J lost 5 bases. The CDR3 runs to 15 residues. Looked up from germline, CDR1 is MDHEN and CDR2 is SYDVKM. The authors ran the assay at deep level. For each subset, genomic DNA was distributed in equal portions over several immunoSEQ plates. Profiled with immunoSEQ multiplex PCR; TCRdb holds only in-frame clones, not every one. The sample has 400,000 to 550,000 clones; roughly 85% are singletons. The clonotype originates from a woman in her forties in good health. Some clones in this sample may be carry-over from other donors' samples. What was sequenced was PBMCs. The chain carries TRBV28 and TRBJ1-1; 8 bases agree with TRBD1. CDR3 nucleotide sequence: TGTGCCAGCAGTCAGAAGGACAGGGCTCGAACTGAAGCTTTCTTT. Translating it yields CASSQKDRARTEAFF.